This T cell receptor beta chain was observed in a study of graft-versus-host responses after intestinal transplantation. Assay used: immunoSEQ multiplex PCR; TCRdb lists only in-frame clones, some missing. The repertoire holds 65,000 to 85,000 clones, with roughly 91% as singletons. Of note for this clone: Its target is unknown.

Looked up from germline, CDR1 is SGHTA and CDR2 is FQGNSA. This CDR3 has 14 residues. V lost 5 bases, J lost 3 bases, and 14 bases lay in between. The sequenced sample was unstimulated CD8+ T cells sorted from spleen or lymph node cells, obtained before transplant. This chain connects TRBV7-2 to TRBJ2-7; tentative D call: TRBD1 (6 bases). This sequence was found in a human donor who was the organ donor for an intestinal transplant. CDR3 coding DNA: TGTGCCAGCAGCGCTCGGGACACGCACTACGAGCAGTACTTC. Translation: CASSARDTHYEQYF.